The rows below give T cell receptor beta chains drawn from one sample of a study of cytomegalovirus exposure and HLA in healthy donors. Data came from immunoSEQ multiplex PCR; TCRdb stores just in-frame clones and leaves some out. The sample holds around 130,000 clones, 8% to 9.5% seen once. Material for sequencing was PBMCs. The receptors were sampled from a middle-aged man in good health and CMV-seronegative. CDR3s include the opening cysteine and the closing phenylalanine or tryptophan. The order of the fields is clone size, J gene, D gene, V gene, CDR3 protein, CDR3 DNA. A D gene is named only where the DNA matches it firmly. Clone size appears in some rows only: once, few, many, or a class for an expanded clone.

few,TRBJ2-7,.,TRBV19,CASSAFGTVGGEQYF,TGTGCCAGTAGTGCCTTTGGAACCGTCGGAGGCGAGCAGTACTTC
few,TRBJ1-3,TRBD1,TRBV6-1,CASSEGRGLGNTIYF,TGTGCCAGCAGTGAAGGGAGGGGGCTAGGAAACACCATATATTTT
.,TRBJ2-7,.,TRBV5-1,CASSPPGVSYEQYF,TGCGCCAGCAGCCCTCCGGGAGTCTCCTACGAGCAGTACTTC
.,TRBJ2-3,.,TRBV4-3,CASSLQGGGTDTQYF,TGCGCCAGCAGCCTCCAAGGTGGGGGGACAGATACGCAGTATTTT
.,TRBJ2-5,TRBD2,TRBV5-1,CASSLAFGAGDVETQYF,TGCGCCAGCAGCTTGGCCTTCGGAGCGGGAGATGTGGAGACCCAGTACTTC
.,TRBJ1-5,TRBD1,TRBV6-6,CASTTGPYSNQPQHF,TGTGCCAGTACGACAGGGCCCTATAGCAATCAGCCCCAGCATTTT
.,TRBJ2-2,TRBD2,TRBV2,CASVRLAGVTGELFF,TGTGCCAGCGTTCGACTAGCGGGGGTTACCGGGGAGCTGTTTTTT
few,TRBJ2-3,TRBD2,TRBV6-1,CASSGSGADTQYF,TGTGCCAGCAGTGGAAGCGGGGCAGATACGCAGTATTTT
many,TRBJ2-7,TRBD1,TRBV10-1,CASSETGGDSYEQYF,TGCGCCAGCAGTGAGACAGGGGGCGACTCCTACGAGCAGTACTTC
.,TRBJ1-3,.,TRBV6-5,CASSTPAGSGNTIYF,TGTGCCAGCAGTACTCCGGCGGGGTCTGGAAACACCATATATTTT
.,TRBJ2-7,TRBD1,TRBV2,CASLGQGDPAEQYF,TGTGCCAGCCTGGGCCAGGGGGATCCCGCCGAGCAGTACTTC
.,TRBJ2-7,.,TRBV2,CASTHRDLSYEQYF,TGTGCCAGCACCCACAGGGATCTAAGCTACGAGCAGTACTTC
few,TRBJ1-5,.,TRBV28,CASSSKGRGLQHF,TGTGCCAGCAGTTCAAAGGGGCGGGGACTCCAGCATTTT
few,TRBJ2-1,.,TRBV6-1,CASSERGDSDEQFF,TGTGCCAGCAGTGAGCGGGGAGATAGTGATGAGCAGTTCTTC
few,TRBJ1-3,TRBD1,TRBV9,CASSSNRGGNTIYF,TGTGCCAGCAGCTCCAACAGGGGTGGAAACACCATATATTTT
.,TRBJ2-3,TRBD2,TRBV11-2,CASSSGLAGLTDTQYF,TGTGCCAGCAGCTCCGGACTAGCGGGACTCACAGATACGCAGTATTTT
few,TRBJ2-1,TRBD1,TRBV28,CASSQTSGQGISEQFF,TGTGCCAGCAGTCAAACCTCGGGACAGGGGATTAGTGAGCAGTTCTTC
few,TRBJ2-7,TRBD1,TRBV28,CASSPTGGDFYEQYF,TGTGCCAGCAGTCCGACAGGGGGAGATTTCTACGAGCAGTACTTC
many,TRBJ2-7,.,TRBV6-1,CASRRTGIYEQYF,TGTGCCAGCAGACGGACGGGGATCTACGAGCAGTACTTC
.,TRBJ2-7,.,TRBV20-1,CSAPQGYEQYF,TGCAGTGCCCCTCAGGGCTACGAGCAGTACTTC
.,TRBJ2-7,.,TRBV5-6,CASSSRLPDEQYF,TGTGCCAGCAGCAGCAGACTCCCTGATGAGCAGTACTTC
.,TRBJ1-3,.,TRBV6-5,CASSYAASSGNTIYF,TGTGCCAGCAGTTACGCAGCGAGCTCTGGAAACACCATATATTTT
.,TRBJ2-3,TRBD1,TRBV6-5,CASKEGAGDTQYF,TGTGCCAGCAAAGAGGGGGCTGGAGATACGCAGTATTTT
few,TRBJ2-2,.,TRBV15,CATSTRERDTGELFF,TGTGCCACCAGCACCCGGGAGCGGGACACCGGGGAGCTGTTTTTT
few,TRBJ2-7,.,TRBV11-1,CASSIHGVRNSYEQYF,TGTGCCAGCAGCATACACGGGGTGCGGAACTCCTACGAGCAGTACTTC
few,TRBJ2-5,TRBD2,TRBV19,CASSLIGTSGQETQYF,TGTGCCAGTAGCCTGATCGGGACTAGCGGCCAAGAGACCCAGTACTTC
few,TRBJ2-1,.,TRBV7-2,CASSPGPVMGIYNEQFF,TGTGCCAGCAGCCCTGGGCCGGTAATGGGTATATACAATGAGCAGTTCTTC
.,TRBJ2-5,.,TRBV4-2,CASSHTGTNQETQYF,TGTGCCAGCAGCCACACCGGGACAAATCAAGAGACCCAGTACTTC
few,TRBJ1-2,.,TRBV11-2,CASSLAIVGNYGYTF,TGTGCCAGCAGCTTAGCGATCGTCGGGAACTATGGCTACACCTTC
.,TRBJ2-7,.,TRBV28,CASSFYGELYEQYF,TGTGCCAGCAGTTTCTACGGGGAGCTTTACGAGCAGTACTTC
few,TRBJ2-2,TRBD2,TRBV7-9,CASSLPGSGGQSGELFF,TGTGCCAGCAGCTTACCTGGAAGCGGGGGGCAGTCCGGGGAGCTGTTTTTT
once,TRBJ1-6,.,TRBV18,CASSPREKDSPLHF,TGTGCCAGCTCACCACGGGAGAAGGATTCACCCCTCCACTTT
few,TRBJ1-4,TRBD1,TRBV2,CASSLRGQGHEKLFF,TGTGCCAGCAGCCTTCGGGGACAGGGGCATGAAAAACTGTTTTTT
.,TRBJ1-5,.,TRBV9,CASSPTWGGDQPQHF,TGTGCCAGCAGTCCAACTTGGGGCGGGGATCAGCCCCAGCATTTT
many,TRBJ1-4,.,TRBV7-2,CASSLGGWDKSEKLFF,TGTGCCAGCAGCTTAGGGGGATGGGACAAAAGTGAAAAACTGTTTTTT
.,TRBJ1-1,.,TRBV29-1,CSAGTPMNTEAFF,TGCAGCGCCGGGACACCTATGAACACTGAAGCTTTCTTT
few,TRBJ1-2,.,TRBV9,CASSPEVRPNYGYTF,TGTGCCAGCAGCCCCGAGGTACGACCTAACTATGGCTACACCTTC
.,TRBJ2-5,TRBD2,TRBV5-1,CASSPASGGVPQETQYF,TGCGCCAGCAGCCCTGCTAGCGGGGGAGTACCGCAAGAGACCCAGTACTTC
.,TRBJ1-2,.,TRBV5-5,CASSSDGVYNYGYTF,TGTGCCAGCAGCTCCGACGGAGTATATAACTATGGCTACACCTTC
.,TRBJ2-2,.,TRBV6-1,CASSEVGGAPAAELFF,TGTGCCAGCAGTGAAGTTGGAGGAGCTCCTGCTGCGGAGCTGTTTTTT
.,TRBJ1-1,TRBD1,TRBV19,CASRDLPGTDMNTEAFF,TGTGCCAGTAGAGACCTCCCCGGGACAGACATGAACACTGAAGCTTTCTTT
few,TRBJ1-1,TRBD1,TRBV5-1,CASSLSETGHTEAFF,TGCGCCAGCAGCTTGTCCGAGACAGGGCACACTGAAGCTTTCTTT
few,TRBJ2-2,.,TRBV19,CASSTRRIAGELFF,TGTGCCAGTAGTACTCGCCGTATAGCCGGGGAGCTGTTTTTT
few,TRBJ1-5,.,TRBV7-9,CASSPGTNQPQHF,TGTGCCAGCAGCCCGGGGACAAACCAGCCCCAGCATTTT
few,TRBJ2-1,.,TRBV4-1,CASSQGSGSWDEQFF,TGCGCCAGCAGCCAAGGGTCAGGTTCCTGGGATGAGCAGTTCTTC
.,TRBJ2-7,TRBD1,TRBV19,CASSSTIVGQGRTYEQYF,TGTGCCAGTAGTAGCACAATTGTCGGACAGGGGAGAACCTACGAGCAGTACTTC
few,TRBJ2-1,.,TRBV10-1,CASRFRGCSYNEQFF,TGCGCCAGCAGGTTTCGGGGGTGCTCCTACAATGAGCAGTTCTTC
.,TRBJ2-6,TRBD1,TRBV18,CASSPTGGRSGANVLTF,TGTGCCAGCTCCCCCACAGGGGGACGCTCTGGGGCCAACGTCCTGACTTTC
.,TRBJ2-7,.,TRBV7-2,CASSLPAGGYEQYF,TGTGCCAGCAGCTTACCGGCTGGCGGCTACGAGCAGTACTTC
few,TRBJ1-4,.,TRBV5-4,CASSLTVATNEKLFF,TGTGCCAGCAGCTTGACAGTTGCAACTAATGAAAAACTGTTTTTT
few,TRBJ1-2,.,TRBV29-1,CSVEGKRQTYGYTF,TGCAGCGTTGAGGGAAAGAGACAGACCTATGGCTACACCTTC
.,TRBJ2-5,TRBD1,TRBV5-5,CASSGQTQETQYF,TGTGCCAGCTCGGGACAGACACAAGAGACCCAGTACTTC
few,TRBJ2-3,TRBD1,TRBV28,CASSLGQSTDTQYF,TGTGCCAGCAGTTTGGGACAGAGCACAGATACGCAGTATTTT
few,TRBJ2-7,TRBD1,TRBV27,CASSFGTGHTYEQYF,TGTGCCAGCAGTTTCGGGACAGGTCACACCTACGAGCAGTACTTC